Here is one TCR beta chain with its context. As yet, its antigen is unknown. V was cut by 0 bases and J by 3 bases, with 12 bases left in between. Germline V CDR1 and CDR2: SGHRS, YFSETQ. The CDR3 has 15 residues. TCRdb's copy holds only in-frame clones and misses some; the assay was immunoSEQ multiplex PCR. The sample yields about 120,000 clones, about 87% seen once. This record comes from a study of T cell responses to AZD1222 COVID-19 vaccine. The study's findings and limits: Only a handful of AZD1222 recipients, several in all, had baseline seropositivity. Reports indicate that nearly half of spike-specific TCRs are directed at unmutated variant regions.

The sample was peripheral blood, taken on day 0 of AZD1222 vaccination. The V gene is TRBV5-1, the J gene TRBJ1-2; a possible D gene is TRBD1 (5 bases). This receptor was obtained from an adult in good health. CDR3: CASSLAGGGDYGYTF. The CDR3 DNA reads TGCGCCAGCAGCTTGGCCGGGGGAGGCGACTATGGCTACACCTTC.